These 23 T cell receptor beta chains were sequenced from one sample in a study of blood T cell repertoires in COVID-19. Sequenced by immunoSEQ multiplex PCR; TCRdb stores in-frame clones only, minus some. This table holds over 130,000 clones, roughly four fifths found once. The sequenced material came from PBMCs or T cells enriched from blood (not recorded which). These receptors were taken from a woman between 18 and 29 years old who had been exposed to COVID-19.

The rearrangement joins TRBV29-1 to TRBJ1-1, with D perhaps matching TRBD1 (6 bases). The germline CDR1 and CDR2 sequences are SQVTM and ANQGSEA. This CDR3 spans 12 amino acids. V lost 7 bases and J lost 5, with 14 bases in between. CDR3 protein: CSGFHQGTEAFF. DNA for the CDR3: TGCAGCGGGTTCCATCAGGGGACTGAAGCTTTCTTT.

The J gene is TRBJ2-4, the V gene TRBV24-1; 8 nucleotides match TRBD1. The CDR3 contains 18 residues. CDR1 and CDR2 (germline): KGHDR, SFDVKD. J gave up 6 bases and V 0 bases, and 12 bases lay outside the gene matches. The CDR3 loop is CATSDLTLDRGGGNIQYF. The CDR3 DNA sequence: TGTGCCACCAGTGATTTGACCCTCGACAGGGGTGGGGGAAACATTCAGTACTTC.

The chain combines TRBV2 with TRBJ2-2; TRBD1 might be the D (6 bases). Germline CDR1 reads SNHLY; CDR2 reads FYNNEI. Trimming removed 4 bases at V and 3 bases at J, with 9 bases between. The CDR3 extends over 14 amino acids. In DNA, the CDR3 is TGTGCCAGCAGTGGGGACACCGACACCGGGGAGCTGTTTTTT. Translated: CASSGDTDTGELFF. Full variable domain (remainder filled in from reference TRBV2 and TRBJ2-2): EPEVTQTPSHQVTQMGQEVILRCVPISNHLYFYWYRQILGQKVEFLVSFYNNEISEKSEIFDDQFSVERPDGSNFTLKIRSTKLEDSAMYFCASSGDTDTGELFFGEGSRLTVL.

The CDR3 sequence: CASSEAEGQKAFF. The DNA for the CDR3 is TGTGCCAGCAGTGAAGCTGAGGGTCAGAAAGCTTTCTTT. The chain has TRBV6-1 and TRBJ1-1; D gene uncertain. This CDR3 has 13 amino acids. The germline V gene has CDR1 MNHNS and CDR2 SASEGT. Trimming took off 0 bases at V and 9 bases at J, with 11 bases between the two ends.

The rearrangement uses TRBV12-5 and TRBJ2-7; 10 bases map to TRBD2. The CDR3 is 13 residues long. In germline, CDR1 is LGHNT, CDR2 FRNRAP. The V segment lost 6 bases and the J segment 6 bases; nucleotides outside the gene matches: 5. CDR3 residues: CASGLAGGAEQYF. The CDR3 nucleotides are TGTGCTAGTGGCTTAGCGGGAGGAGCCGAGCAGTACTTC. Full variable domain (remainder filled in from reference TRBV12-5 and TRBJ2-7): DARVTQTPRHKVTEMGQEVTMRCQPILGHNTVFWYRQTMMQGLELLAYFRNRAPLDDSGMPKDRFSAEMPDATLATLKIQPSEPRDSAVYFCASGLAGGAEQYFGPGTRLTVT.

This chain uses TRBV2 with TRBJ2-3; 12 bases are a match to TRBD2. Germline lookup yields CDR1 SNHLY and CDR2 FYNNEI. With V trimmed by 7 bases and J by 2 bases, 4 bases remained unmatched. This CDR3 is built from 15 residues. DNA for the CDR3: TGTGCCAGCAAGAGGACTAGCGGGAACACAGATACGCAGTATTTT. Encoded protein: CASKRTSGNTDTQYF.

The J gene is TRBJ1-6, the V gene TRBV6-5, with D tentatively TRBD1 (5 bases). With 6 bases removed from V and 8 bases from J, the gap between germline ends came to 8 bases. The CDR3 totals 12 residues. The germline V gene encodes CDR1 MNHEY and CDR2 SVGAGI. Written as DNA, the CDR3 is TGTGCCAGCAGCCCCAGGGATTCACCCCTCCACTTT. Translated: CASSPRDSPLHF.

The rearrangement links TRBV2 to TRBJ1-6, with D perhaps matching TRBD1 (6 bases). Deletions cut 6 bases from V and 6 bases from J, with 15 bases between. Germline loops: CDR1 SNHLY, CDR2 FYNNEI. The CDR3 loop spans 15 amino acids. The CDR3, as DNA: TGTGCCAGCAGACCCAGGGGATCCGGTAATTCACCCCTCCACTTT. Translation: CASRPRGSGNSPLHF.

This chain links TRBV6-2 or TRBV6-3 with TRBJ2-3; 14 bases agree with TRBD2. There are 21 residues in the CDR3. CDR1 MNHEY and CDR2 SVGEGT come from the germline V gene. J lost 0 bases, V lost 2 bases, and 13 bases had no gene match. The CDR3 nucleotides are TGTGCCAGCAGTTACCTTCGCCTTGGACTAGCGGGAGGTCGGAGCACAGATACGCAGTATTTT. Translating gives CASSYLRLGLAGGRSTDTQYF.

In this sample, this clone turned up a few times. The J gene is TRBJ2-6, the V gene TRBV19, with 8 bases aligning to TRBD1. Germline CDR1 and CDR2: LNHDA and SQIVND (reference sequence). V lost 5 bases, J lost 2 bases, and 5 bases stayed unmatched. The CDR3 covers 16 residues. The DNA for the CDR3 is TGTGCCAGTAGTGACAGGGGAGTAGCTGGGGCCAACGTCCTGACTTTC. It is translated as CASSDRGVAGANVLTF.

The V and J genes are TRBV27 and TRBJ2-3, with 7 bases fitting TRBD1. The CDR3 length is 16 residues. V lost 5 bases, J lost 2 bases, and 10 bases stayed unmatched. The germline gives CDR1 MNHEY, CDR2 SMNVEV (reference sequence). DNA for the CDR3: TGTGCCAGCAGTACCCTCGGGACAGTCTACACAGATACGCAGTATTTT. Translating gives CASSTLGTVYTDTQYF.

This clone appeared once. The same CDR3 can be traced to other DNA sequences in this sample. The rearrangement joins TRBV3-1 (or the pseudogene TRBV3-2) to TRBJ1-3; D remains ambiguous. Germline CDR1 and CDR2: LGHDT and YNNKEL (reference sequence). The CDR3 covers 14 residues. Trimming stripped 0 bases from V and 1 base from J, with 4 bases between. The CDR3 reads CASSQDSSGNTIYF. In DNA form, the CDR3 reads TGTGCCAGCAGCCAAGATAGTTCTGGAAACACCATATATTTT.

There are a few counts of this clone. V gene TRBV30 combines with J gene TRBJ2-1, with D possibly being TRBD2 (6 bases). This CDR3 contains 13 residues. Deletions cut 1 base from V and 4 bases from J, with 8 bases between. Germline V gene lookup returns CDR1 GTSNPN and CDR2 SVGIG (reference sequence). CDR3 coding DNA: TGTGCCTGGAGTGGCAGCGGGTACAATGAGCAGTTCTTC. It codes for CAWSGSGYNEQFF. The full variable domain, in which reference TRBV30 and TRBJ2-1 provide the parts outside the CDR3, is SQTIHQWPATLVQPVGSPLSLECTVEGTSNPNLYWYRQAAGRGLQLLFYSVGIGQISSEVPQNLSASRPQDRQFILSSKKLLLSDSGFYLCAWSGSGYNEQFFGPGTRLTVL.

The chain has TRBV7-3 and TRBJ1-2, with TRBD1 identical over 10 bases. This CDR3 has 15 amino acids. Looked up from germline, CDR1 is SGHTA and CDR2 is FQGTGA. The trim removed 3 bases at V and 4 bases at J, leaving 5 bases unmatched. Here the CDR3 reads CASSFDRGRIYGYTF. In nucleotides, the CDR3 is TGTGCCAGCAGCTTTGACAGGGGGCGGATCTATGGCTACACCTTC.

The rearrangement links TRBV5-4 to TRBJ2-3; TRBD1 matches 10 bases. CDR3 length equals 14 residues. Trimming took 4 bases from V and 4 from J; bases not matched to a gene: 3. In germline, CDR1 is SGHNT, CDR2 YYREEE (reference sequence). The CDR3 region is CASSRQGASDTQYF. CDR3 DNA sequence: TGTGCCAGCAGCCGACAGGGGGCGTCAGATACGCAGTATTTT.

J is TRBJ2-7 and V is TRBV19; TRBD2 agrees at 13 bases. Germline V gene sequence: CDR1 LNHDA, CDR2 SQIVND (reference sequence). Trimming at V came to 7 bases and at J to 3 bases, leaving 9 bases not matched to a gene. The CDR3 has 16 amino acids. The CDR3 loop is CASTETSGRFYYEQYF. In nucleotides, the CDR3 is TGTGCCAGTACCGAGACTAGCGGGAGGTTTTACTACGAGCAGTACTTC.

The CDR3 sequence is CANRDRGLQDTQYF. The CDR3 bases are TGTGCCAACCGGGACAGGGGGCTCCAAGATACGCAGTATTTT. This sequence joins TRBV10-3 and TRBJ2-3; 12 bases match TRBD1. The CDR3 length is 14 residues. The ends lost 10 bases at V and 5 bases at J; junction bases unmatched: 7. CDR1 is ENHRY, CDR2 SYGVKD, per germline.

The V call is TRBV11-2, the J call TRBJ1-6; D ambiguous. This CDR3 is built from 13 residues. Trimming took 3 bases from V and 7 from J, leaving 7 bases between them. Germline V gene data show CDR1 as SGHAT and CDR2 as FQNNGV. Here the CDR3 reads CASSFIENSPLHF. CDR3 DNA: TGTGCCAGCAGCTTTATTGAGAATTCACCCCTCCACTTT.

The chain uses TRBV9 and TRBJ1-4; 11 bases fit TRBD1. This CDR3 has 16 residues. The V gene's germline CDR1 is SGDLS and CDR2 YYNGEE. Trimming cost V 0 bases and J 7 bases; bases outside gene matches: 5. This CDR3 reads CASSVGTGGGSEKLFF. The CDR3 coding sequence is TGTGCCAGCAGCGTAGGGACAGGGGGCGGAAGTGAAAAACTGTTTTTT.

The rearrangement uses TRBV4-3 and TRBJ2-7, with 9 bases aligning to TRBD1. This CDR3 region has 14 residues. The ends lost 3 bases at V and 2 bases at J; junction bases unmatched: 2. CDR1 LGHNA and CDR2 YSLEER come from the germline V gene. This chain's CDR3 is CASSQGQGTYEQYF. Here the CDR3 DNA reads TGCGCCAGCAGCCAGGGACAGGGAACCTACGAGCAGTACTTC.

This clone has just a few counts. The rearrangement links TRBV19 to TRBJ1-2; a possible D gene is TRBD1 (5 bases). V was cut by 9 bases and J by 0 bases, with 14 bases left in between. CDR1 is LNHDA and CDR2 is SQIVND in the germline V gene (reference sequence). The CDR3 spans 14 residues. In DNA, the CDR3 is TGTGCCAGCGTTGGGGCGAGTTCTAACTATGGCTACACCTTC. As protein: CASVGASSNYGYTF.

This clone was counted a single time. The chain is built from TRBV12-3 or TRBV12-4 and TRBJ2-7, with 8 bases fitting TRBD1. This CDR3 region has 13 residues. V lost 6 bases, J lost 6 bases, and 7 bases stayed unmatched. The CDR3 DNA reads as TGTGCCAGCAGCCCGTGGACAGGGAGCGAGCAGTACTTC. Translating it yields CASSPWTGSEQYF.

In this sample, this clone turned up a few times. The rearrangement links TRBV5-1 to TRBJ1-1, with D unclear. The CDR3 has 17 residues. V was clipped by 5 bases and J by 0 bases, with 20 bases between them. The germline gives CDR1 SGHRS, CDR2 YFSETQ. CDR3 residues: CASSFGEGITVNTEAFF. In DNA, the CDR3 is TGCGCCAGCAGTTTCGGAGAGGGTATAACAGTGAACACTGAAGCTTTCTTT.